A single sample gave rise to the 21 T cell receptor beta chains below, sequenced in a study of technical replicates of blood from a few donors. Clones were sequenced by immunoSEQ multiplex PCR, and TCRdb holds only the in-frame ones, with some missing. Of around 70,000 clones in the sample, over 90% were seen once. The source material was T cells isolated from PBMCs. The receptor set was obtained from a human donor in good health.

Written as DNA, the CDR3 is TGTGCCAGCAGCAAGGGGGACAGGGAAAAAAACGAGCAGTACTTC. Its protein product is CASSKGDREKNEQYF. The chain combines TRBV5-4 with TRBJ2-7; TRBD1 matches 9 bases. The J segment lost 5 bases and the V segment lost 4 bases, leaving 10 bases of the junction unmatched. Germline-derived CDR1 and CDR2 are SGHNT and YYREEE (reference sequence). The CDR3 is 15 amino acids.

This rearrangement joins TRBV7-9 to TRBJ1-4; D is perhaps TRBD1 (5 bases). The V gene's germline CDR1 is SEHNR and CDR2 FQNEAQ (reference sequence). The CDR3 spans 16 residues. V was pared by 0 bases and J by 8 bases, with 16 bases between. For the CDR3, the DNA is TGTGCCAGCAGCTTAGCAGGTCCCCAGGGAGGCGAAAAACTGTTTTTT. Translated, it gives CASSLAGPQGGEKLFF. The variable domain in full, completed from reference TRBV7-9 and TRBJ1-4, reads DTGVSQNPRHKITKRGQNVTFRCDPISEHNRLYWYRQTLGQGPEFLTYFQNEAQLEKSRLLSDRFSAERPKGSFSTLEIQRTEQGDSAMYLCASSLAGPQGGEKLFFGSGTQLSVL.

The rearrangement joins TRBV2 to TRBJ1-3; D not certain. The V gene's germline CDR1 is SNHLY and CDR2 FYNNEI. CDR3 length equals 13 residues. The V gene lost 5 bases and the J gene lost 0 bases, with 5 bases spanning the gap. The CDR3 reads CASSWSSGNTIYF. In DNA form, the CDR3 reads TGTGCCAGCAGTTGGAGCTCTGGAAACACCATATATTTT. Full variable domain (missing parts from reference TRBV2 and TRBJ1-3): EPEVTQTPSHQVTQMGQEVILRCVPISNHLYFYWYRQILGQKVEFLVSFYNNEISEKSEIFDDQFSVERPDGSNFTLKIRSTKLEDSAMYFCASSWSSGNTIYFGEGSWLTVV.

J is TRBJ1-5 and V is TRBV11-3; 9 bases are shared with TRBD1. This CDR3 is 15 amino acids long. CDR1 SGHNT and CDR2 YENEEA come from the germline V gene. With 1 base clipped from V and 9 bases from J, the junction kept 7 bases outside the gene matches. Here the CDR3 DNA reads TGTGCCAGCAGCTTAGGGGACAGGGTGTGGGGGCCCCAGCATTTT. It specifies CASSLGDRVWGPQHF. Looking up the rest from reference TRBV11-3 and TRBJ1-5 gives the full variable domain: EAGVVQSPRYKIIEKKQPVAFWCNPISGHNTLYWYLQNLGQGPELLIRYENEEAVDDSQLPKDRFSAERLKGVDSTLKIQPAELGDSAVYLCASSLGDRVWGPQHFGDGTRLSIL.

This chain uses TRBV2 with TRBJ2-2; 7 bases match TRBD2. CDR3 size: 15 residues. Losses at the gene ends were 8 bases for V and 3 bases for J; bases not matched to a gene: 9. Per germline, CDR1 SNHLY and CDR2 FYNNEI. The chain's CDR3 is CASRGEGRDTGELFF. In nucleotides, the CDR3 is TGTGCCAGCCGAGGGGAGGGCAGGGACACCGGGGAGCTGTTTTTT.

V and J are TRBV16 and TRBJ2-7; TRBD1 matches at 8 bases. The CDR3 is made up of 15 amino acids. Germline V CDR1 and CDR2: KGHSY, FQNENV. The junction had 11 bases not matched to a gene; V was cut back by 4 bases and J by 6 bases. DNA of the CDR3: TGTGCCAGCAGCCCGTACTACACAGGGGGAACCGAGCAGTACTTC. Its translation: CASSPYYTGGTEQYF.

The chain joins TRBV10-3 to TRBJ2-1; D might be TRBD2 (6 bases). The CDR3 is 17 amino acids. Germline CDR1 is ENHRY and CDR2 is SYGVKD. Trimming took off 7 bases at V and 0 bases at J, with 19 bases between the two ends. CDR3 bases: TGTGCCATCAATACTTACCCCGGGGGAAGCTCCTACAATGAGCAGTTCTTC. This translates into CAINTYPGGSSYNEQFF.

V and J are TRBV7-3 and TRBJ1-3; D gene uncertain. The V gene's germline CDR1 is SGHTA and CDR2 FQGTGA. The CDR3 runs to 14 residues. The V end was cut by 0 bases, the J end by 4 bases, with 7 bases between. Here the CDR3 reads CASSLTGFGNTIYF. In DNA form, the CDR3 reads TGTGCCAGCAGCTTAACCGGGTTCGGAAACACCATATATTTT.

This chain connects TRBV4-1 to TRBJ2-1; D is ambiguous. The V end lost 0 bases, the J end lost 2 bases, and 5 bases lay between the germline ends. The CDR3 has 14 residues. The V gene's germline CDR1 is MGHRA and CDR2 YSYEKL. The CDR3: CASSQEPAYNEQFF. CDR3 DNA sequence: TGCGCCAGCAGCCAAGAACCAGCCTACAATGAGCAGTTCTTC.

The V call is TRBV18, the J call TRBJ2-7, with D uncertain. V shed 3 bases and J shed 6 bases, with 12 bases lying between them. CDR1 and CDR2 (germline): KGHSH, LQKENI. The CDR3 is 13 amino acids. CDR3 region: CASSPVSPGEQYF. The CDR3 DNA follows: TGTGCCAGCTCACCGGTTTCCCCGGGCGAGCAGTACTTC.

CDR3 protein: CASRTGTSGMYYNEQFF. CDR3 in DNA: TGTGCCAGCCGCACCGGGACTAGCGGGATGTACTACAATGAGCAGTTCTTC. This rearrangement joins TRBV27 to TRBJ2-1; 13 positions match TRBD2. V gave up 8 bases and J gave up 3 bases; unmatched junction bases: 10. Germline V gene lookup returns CDR1 MNHEY and CDR2 SMNVEV (reference sequence). There are 17 residues in the CDR3.

V and J are TRBV5-6 and TRBJ2-4; 9 bases agree with TRBD2. V was pared by 5 bases and J by 0 bases, with 3 bases of the junction left unmatched. The CDR3 totals 15 residues. The germline gives CDR1 SGHDT, CDR2 YYEEEE. The CDR3 DNA reads as TGTGCCAGCAGGACTAGCGGTACAGCCAAAAACATTCAGTACTTC. It yields the protein CASRTSGTAKNIQYF. The full variable domain, with the rest looked up from reference TRBV5-6 and TRBJ2-4, is DAGVTQSPTHLIKTRGQQVTLRCSPKSGHDTVSWYQQALGQGPQFIFQYYEEEERQRGNFPDRFSGHQFPNYSSELNVNALLLGDSALYLCASRTSGTAKNIQYFGAGTRLSVL.

In its sample, this clone was seen once. This rearrangement joins TRBV29-1 to TRBJ2-7; 9 bases match TRBD1. In germline, CDR1 is SQVTM, CDR2 ANQGSEA. The length of the CDR3 is 12 residues. The J segment lost 4 bases and the V segment lost 6 bases, leaving 4 bases of the junction unmatched. This CDR3 is CSVGTGPYEQYF. CDR3 nucleotide sequence: TGCAGCGTGGGGACAGGGCCATACGAGCAGTACTTC.

The rearrangement links TRBV11-3 to TRBJ1-1, with 10 bases identical to TRBD1. In germline, CDR1 is SGHNT, CDR2 YENEEA. J lost 5 bases, V lost 5 bases, and 11 bases had no gene match. This CDR3 is built from 16 residues. For the CDR3, the DNA is TGTGCCAGCAGCCCTCGGGACAGGGGTTTGGGAACTGAAGCTTTCTTT. It translates to CASSPRDRGLGTEAFF.

This chain links TRBV5-1 with TRBJ2-1; tentatively, D is TRBD1 (6 bases). V was trimmed by 0 bases and J by 3 bases, leaving 10 bases between them. This CDR3 contains 15 residues. From germline, CDR1 is SGHRS and CDR2 YFSETQ. In nucleotides, the CDR3 is TGCGCCAGCAGCTTGGTGACAGGACTCTACAATGAGCAGTTCTTC. It translates to CASSLVTGLYNEQFF.

The V and J genes are TRBV28 and TRBJ1-2; possible D gene TRBD1, 5 bases. Germline-derived CDR1 and CDR2 are MDHEN and SYDVKM. The CDR3 contains 14 residues. The ends were cut back, 2 bases at V and 6 bases at J, with 13 bases in the middle. The CDR3 sequence: CASSLPDSYNGYTF. The CDR3 DNA reads TGTGCCAGCAGTTTACCAGACAGTTATAATGGCTACACCTTC.

The rearrangement joins TRBV19 to TRBJ2-7; 7 positions match TRBD2. This CDR3 has 16 amino acids. CDR1 and CDR2 from the germline V gene are LNHDA and SQIVND (reference sequence). After removal of 0 bases from V and 7 bases from J, the junction contained 12 bases not matched to a gene. The CDR3 loop reads CASSIDGRTGGGEQYF. Here the CDR3 DNA reads TGTGCCAGTAGTATAGATGGGAGGACTGGCGGGGGAGAGCAGTACTTC.

DNA for the CDR3: TGTGCCAGCAGTGGAGAACTAGCAGTCTACGAGCAGTACTTC. As protein: CASSGELAVYEQYF. The genes are TRBV2 and TRBJ2-7, with D maybe TRBD2 (6 bases). The CDR3 sequence is 14 residues long. V was shortened by 4 bases and J by 3 bases, with 13 bases between the two germline ends. Germline V gene lookup returns CDR1 SNHLY and CDR2 FYNNEI.

This clone was found a few times. The genes are TRBV30 and TRBJ1-1, with D uncertain. CDR3 size: 13 residues. Trimming removed 0 bases at V and 6 bases at J, with 11 bases between. CDR1 is GTSNPN, CDR2 SVGIG, per germline (reference sequence). CDR3 region: CAWSVWRTPEAFF. As DNA, the CDR3 is TGTGCCTGGAGTGTTTGGAGGACCCCTGAAGCTTTCTTT. Drawing the rest from reference TRBV30 and TRBJ1-1, the complete variable domain is SQTIHQWPATLVQPVGSPLSLECTVEGTSNPNLYWYRQAAGRGLQLLFYSVGIGQISSEVPQNLSASRPQDRQFILSSKKLLLSDSGFYLCAWSVWRTPEAFFGQGTRLTVV.

The chain joins TRBV11-3 to TRBJ2-3; no clear D. The length of the CDR3 is 14 residues. From germline, CDR1 is SGHNT and CDR2 YENEEA. Trimming pared 5 bases from V and 0 bases from J, leaving 9 bases between. The CDR3 sequence: CASSRRISTDTQYF. Here the CDR3 DNA reads TGTGCCAGCAGCCGGCGGATAAGCACAGATACGCAGTATTTT.

The J gene is TRBJ2-1, the V gene TRBV6-1; D is unresolved. The length of the CDR3 is 15 residues. V was shortened by 2 bases and J by 0 bases, with 8 bases between the two germline ends. Germline CDR1 MNHNS, CDR2 SASEGT. CDR3 nucleotide sequence: TGTGCCAGCAGTGAAACCTGGAGCTCCTACAATGAGCAGTTCTTC. Protein sequence: CASSETWSSYNEQFF.